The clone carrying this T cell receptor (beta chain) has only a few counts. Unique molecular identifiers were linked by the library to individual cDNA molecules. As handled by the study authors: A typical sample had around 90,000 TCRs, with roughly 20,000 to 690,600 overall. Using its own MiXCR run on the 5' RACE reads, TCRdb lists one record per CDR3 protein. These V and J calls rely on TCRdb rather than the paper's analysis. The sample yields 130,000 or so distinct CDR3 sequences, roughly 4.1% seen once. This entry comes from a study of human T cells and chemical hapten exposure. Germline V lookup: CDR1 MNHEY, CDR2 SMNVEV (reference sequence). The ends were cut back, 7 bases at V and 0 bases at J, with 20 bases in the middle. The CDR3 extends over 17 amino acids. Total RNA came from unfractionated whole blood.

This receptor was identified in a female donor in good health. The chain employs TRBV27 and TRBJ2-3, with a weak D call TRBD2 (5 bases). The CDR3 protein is CASTPAGGGPSTDTQYF. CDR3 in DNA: TGTGCCAGCACCCCCGCGGGCGGAGGCCCTAGCACAGATACGCAGTATTTT.